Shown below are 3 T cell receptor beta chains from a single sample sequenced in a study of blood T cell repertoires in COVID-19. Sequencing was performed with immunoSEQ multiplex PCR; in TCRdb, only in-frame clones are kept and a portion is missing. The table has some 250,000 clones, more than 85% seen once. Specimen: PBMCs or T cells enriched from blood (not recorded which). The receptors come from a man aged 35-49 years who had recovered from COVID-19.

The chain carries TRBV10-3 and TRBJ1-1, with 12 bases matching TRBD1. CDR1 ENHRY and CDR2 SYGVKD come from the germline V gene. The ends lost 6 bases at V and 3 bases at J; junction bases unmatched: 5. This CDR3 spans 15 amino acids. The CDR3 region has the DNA TGTGCCATCAGCGACAGGGACAGGGGGCACACTGAAGCTTTCTTT. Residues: CAISDRDRGHTEAFF.

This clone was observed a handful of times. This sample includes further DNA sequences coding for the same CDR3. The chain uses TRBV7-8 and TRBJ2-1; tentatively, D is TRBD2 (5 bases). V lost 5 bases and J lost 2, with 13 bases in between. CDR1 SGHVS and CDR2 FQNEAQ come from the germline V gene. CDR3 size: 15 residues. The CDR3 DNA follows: TGTGCCAGCAGCCGGCTAGCACCAACCTACAATGAGCAGTTCTTC. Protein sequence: CASSRLAPTYNEQFF.

The CDR3 here is CASSPGVGQGGETQYF. In DNA form, the CDR3 reads TGTGCCAGCTCACCAGGAGTAGGACAGGGGGGAGAGACCCAGTACTTC. The chain employs TRBV18 and TRBJ2-5, with TRBD1 matching over 10 bases. Germline assignment: CDR1 KGHSH and CDR2 LQKENI. This CDR3 region has 16 residues. V shed 2 bases and J 4 bases; nucleotides not matched to a gene: 7.